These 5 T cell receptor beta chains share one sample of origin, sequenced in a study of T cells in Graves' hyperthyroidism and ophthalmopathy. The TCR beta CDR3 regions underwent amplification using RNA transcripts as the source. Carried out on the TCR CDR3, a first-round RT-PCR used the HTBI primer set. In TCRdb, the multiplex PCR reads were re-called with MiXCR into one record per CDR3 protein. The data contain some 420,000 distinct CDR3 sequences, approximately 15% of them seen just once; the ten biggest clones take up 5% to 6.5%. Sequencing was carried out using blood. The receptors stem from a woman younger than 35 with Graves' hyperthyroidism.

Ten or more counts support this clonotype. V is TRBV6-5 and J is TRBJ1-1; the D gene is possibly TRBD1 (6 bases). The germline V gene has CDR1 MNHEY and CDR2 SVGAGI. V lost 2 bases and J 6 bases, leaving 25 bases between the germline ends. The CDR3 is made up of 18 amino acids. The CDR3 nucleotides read TGTGCCAGCAGTTACCTTGGTGGGGGAGGGGGGGATGGCGCTGAAGCTTTCTTT. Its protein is CASSYLGGGGGDGAEAFF.

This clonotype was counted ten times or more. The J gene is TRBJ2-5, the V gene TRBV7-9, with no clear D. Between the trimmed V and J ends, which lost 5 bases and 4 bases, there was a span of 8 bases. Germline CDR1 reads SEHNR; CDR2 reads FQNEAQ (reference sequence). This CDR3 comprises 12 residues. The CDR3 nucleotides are TGTGCCAGCAGCCCCACCGCAGAGACCCAGTACTTC. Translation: CASSPTAETQYF.

CDR3 residues: CATSDSSGSMDTGELFF. The CDR3 bases are TGTGCCACCAGTGATTCTAGCGGGAGTATGGACACCGGGGAGCTGTTTTTT. The V gene is TRBV24-1, the J gene TRBJ2-2; 10 bases map to TRBD2. CDR1 is KGHDR and CDR2 is SFDVKD in the germline V gene. The V and J ends lost 2 bases and 3 bases, in that order; junction bases with no gene match: 5. The CDR3 is 17 amino acids.

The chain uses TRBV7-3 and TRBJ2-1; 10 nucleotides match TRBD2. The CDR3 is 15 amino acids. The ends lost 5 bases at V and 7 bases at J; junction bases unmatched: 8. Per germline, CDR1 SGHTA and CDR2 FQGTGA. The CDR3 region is CASSPYRLAGNEQFF. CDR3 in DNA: TGTGCCAGCAGCCCCTACCGACTAGCGGGTAATGAGCAGTTCTTC.

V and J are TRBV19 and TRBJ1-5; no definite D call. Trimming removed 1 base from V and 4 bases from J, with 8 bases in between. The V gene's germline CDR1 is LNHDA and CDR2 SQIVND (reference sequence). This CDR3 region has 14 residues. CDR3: CASSIVAGNQPQHF. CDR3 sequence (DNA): TGTGCCAGTAGTATAGTAGCGGGGAATCAGCCCCAGCATTTT.